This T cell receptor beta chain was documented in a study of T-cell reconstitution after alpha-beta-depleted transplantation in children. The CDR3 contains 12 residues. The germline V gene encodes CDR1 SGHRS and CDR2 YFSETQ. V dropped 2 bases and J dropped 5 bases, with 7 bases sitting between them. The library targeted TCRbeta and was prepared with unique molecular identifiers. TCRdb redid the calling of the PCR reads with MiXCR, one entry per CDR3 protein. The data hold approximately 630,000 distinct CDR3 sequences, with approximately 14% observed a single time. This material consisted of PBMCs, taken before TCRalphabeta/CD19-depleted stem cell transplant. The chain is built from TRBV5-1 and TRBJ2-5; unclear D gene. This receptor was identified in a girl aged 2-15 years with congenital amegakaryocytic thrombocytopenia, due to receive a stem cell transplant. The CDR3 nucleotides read TGCGCCAGCAGCTTCAGGTTGGAGACCCAGTACTTC. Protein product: CASSFRLETQYF.